The subject of this entry is one TCR beta chain. Its specificity is unknown. The data stem from a study of CD8 T cells in Susac syndrome. Study summary: At the time their blood was drawn, patients with Susac syndrome were either therapy-naive, on corticosteroids (with some of them also receiving intravenous immunoglobulin), or on intravenous immunoglobulin alone. Study results and caveats: Regarding the TCR sequencing and HLA analysis, the study admitted that a relatively small number of individuals were involved. In TEMRA cells and active patients, CD8+ clonal expansion in Susac reached its peak.

cDNA came from about 0.51 to 1 ug RNA primed by random hexamers. A single record per CDR3 protein comes from TCRdb applying MiXCR to the immunoSEQ multiplex PCR reads. The repertoire consists of around 25,000 distinct CDR3 sequences, with just under 95% occurring once and the leading ten covering 0.6% to 0.75%. There are 15 residues in the CDR3. The germline gives CDR1 SGHTA, CDR2 FQGNSA. V shed 2 bases and J 15 bases; nucleotides not matched to a gene: 14. Both CD4+ and CD8+ T cells were negatively isolated, and TEMRA cells underwent FACS enrichment. The sequence was obtained from a human donor with Susac syndrome. This sequence joins TRBV7-2 and TRBJ2-1, with 9 bases matching TRBD2. The sequenced sample consisted of CD8+ T cells from PBMCs. CDR3 DNA: TGTGCCAGCAGCTTACCCTCGACTAGCGGAAGTACTGGGTTCTTC. It encodes CASSLPSTSGSTGFF.